One and the same sample provided the 4 T cell receptor beta chains below, sequenced in a study of human T cells and chemical hapten exposure. MiXCR was run by TCRdb on the RACE reads, yielding one entry per CDR3 protein. The sample has roughly 380,000 distinct CDR3 sequences; 4% to 6% are singletons. As to time point: pre-sensitization, week 0. The sample's treatment: therapeutic diphenylcyclopropenone sensitization with weekly scalp DPC. The sample was whole blood, taken in connection with sensitization to the hapten diphenylcyclopropenone (DPC). Source of these receptors: a woman aged 50 to 65 with alopecia areata. Some clones in this sample may be carry-over from other donors' samples.

The chain couples TRBV3-1 to TRBJ2-3; unclear D gene. V was clipped by 4 bases and J by 5 bases, with 10 bases between them. CDR1 is LGHDT, CDR2 YNNKEL, per germline (reference sequence). The CDR3 loop spans 13 amino acids. CDR3 DNA sequence: TGTGCCAGCAGCCCCAACCCCCAAGATACGCAGTATTTT. It is translated as CASSPNPQDTQYF.

There are many counts of this clonotype. V is TRBV5-6 and J is TRBJ1-5; D is unresolved. This CDR3 has 15 amino acids. V lost 1 base, J lost 0 bases, and 8 bases lay in between. CDR1 is SGHDT and CDR2 is YYEEEE in the germline V gene. The CDR3 nucleotides read TGTGCCAGCAGCTTGTTCACCAGTAGCAATCAGCCCCAGCATTTT. Protein: CASSLFTSSNQPQHF.

V and J are TRBV5-1 and TRBJ1-1, with TRBD1 identical over 10 bases. The CDR3 has 19 amino acids. The V segment lost 4 bases and the J segment 6 bases; nucleotides outside the gene matches: 21. Per germline, CDR1 SGHRS and CDR2 YFSETQ. CDR3 in amino acids: CASSLQPQTGGLGGAEAFF. For the CDR3, the DNA is TGCGCCAGCAGCCTGCAGCCTCAGACAGGGGGCTTGGGTGGCGCTGAAGCTTTCTTT.

In this sample, this clonotype turned up many times. The chain couples TRBV7-4 to TRBJ2-4; no firm D call. Germline assignment: CDR1 SGHVT and CDR2 SQSDAQ. The CDR3 contains 14 residues. Between the trimmed V and J ends, which lost 1 base and 8 bases, there was a span of 12 bases. In DNA, the CDR3 is TGTGCCAGCAGCTTAGTTAGCCCTACGGACATTCAGTACTTC. Translating it yields CASSLVSPTDIQYF.